Listed below are T cell receptor beta chains from one sample, sequenced in a study of T cells in Graves' hyperthyroidism and ophthalmopathy. TCRdb reprocessed the multiplex PCR reads via MiXCR and lists one record per CDR3 protein. Found here are fewer than 350,000 distinct CDR3 sequences, about 15% of them singletons; the top ten hold about 30%. Sequencing was carried out using blood. All receptors derive from a woman aged 45-65 years with Graves' hyperthyroidism that later progressed to Graves' ophthalmopathy. CDR3s include the opening cysteine and the closing phenylalanine or tryptophan. The order of the fields is CDR3 length, J gene, V gene, D gene, clone size, CDR3 protein, CDR3 DNA. D genes are given only for firm matches. Not all rows give a size; the values are once, few, many and, for expanded clones, a class.

>14|TRBJ2-7|TRBV6-1|NA|few
CASSFLGDRNEQYF
TGTGCCAGCAGTTTTTTAGGGGATCGGAACGAGCAGTACTTC
>16|TRBJ2-1|TRBV3-1|NA|many
CASSQDPGLAYNEQFF
TGTGCCAGCAGCCAAGATCCTGGACTCGCGTACAATGAGCAGTTCTTC
>15|TRBJ1-5|TRBV6-1|NA|many
CASSASVPGNQPQHF
TGTGCCAGCAGTGCTTCGGTCCCGGGGAATCAGCCCCAGCATTTT
>15|TRBJ1-1|TRBV28|NA|many
CASTQDGRLNTEAFF
TGTGCCAGCACACAAGACGGACGGCTGAACACTGAAGCTTTCTTT
>13|TRBJ2-7|TRBV6-1|NA|NA
CASRSGNSYEQYF
TGTGCCAGCAGGTCGGGGAACTCCTACGAGCAGTACTTC
>15|TRBJ1-1|TRBV18|NA|many
CASSPLQGMDTEAFF
TGTGCCAGCTCACCACTACAGGGAATGGACACTGAAGCTTTCTTT
>13|TRBJ1-2|TRBV29-1|NA|many
CSVVAWPDYGYTF
TGCAGCGTTGTAGCCTGGCCCGACTATGGCTACACCTTC
>15|TRBJ1-5|TRBV28|TRBD1|once
CASSTWDSLNQPQHF
TGTGCCAGCAGCACCTGGGACAGTCTCAATCAGCCCCAGCATTTT
>13|TRBJ1-2|TRBV12-3/TRBV12-4|NA|many
CASSLYIGNGYTF
TGTGCCAGCAGTTTATATATCGGTAATGGCTACACCTTC
>18|TRBJ1-5|TRBV20-1|TRBD1|NA
CSAMAAQDRVAGNQPQHF
TGCAGTGCTATGGCGGCACAGGACAGGGTAGCAGGCAATCAGCCCCAGCATTTT
>13|TRBJ2-1|TRBV28|NA|many
CASSFAQGDPQLF
TGTGCCAGCAGTTTTGCTCAAGGGGACCCCCAACTCTTC
>12|TRBJ2-7|TRBV20-1|NA|many
CSATPGLYEQYF
TGCAGTGCTACCCCAGGGCTTTACGAGCAGTACTTC